The 32 T cell receptor beta chains listed next were all sequenced from one sample in a study of Tregs in tolerant kidney transplant recipients. Clones were read by immunoSEQ multiplex PCR, and TCRdb kept only the in-frame ones, dropping some. The sample contains about 240,000 clones, 84% of which appear only once. What was sequenced was CD4+ T cells from blood. The receptors were sampled from a human donor in good health.

This CDR3 reads CASSLYIQGGYEQYF. The DNA of the CDR3 is TGCGCCAGCAGCCTCTACATCCAGGGAGGCTACGAGCAGTACTTC. The chain joins TRBV5-1 to TRBJ2-7, with D perhaps matching TRBD2 (6 bases). V shed 4 bases and J shed 3 bases, with 17 bases lying between them. The length of the CDR3 is 15 residues. Germline CDR1 reads SGHRS; CDR2 reads YFSETQ.

The V and J genes are TRBV6-6 and TRBJ2-7, with D perhaps TRBD2 (7 bases). Between the trimmed V and J ends, which lost 4 bases and 4 bases, there was a span of 20 bases. Germline V gives CDR1 MNHNY, CDR2 SVGAGI (reference sequence). This CDR3 is 16 amino acids long. The CDR3, as DNA: TGTGCCAGCAGTTTACACCAGGGGAGGGGGTTATACGAGCAGTACTTC. This translates into CASSLHQGRGLYEQYF.

This clone appeared once. The chain couples TRBV11-2 to TRBJ2-7; D unresolved. This CDR3 spans 14 amino acids. Germline CDR1 is SGHAT and CDR2 is FQNNGV. Trimming left V 1 base short and J 5 bases short, with 12 bases between. The CDR3 coding sequence is TGTGCCAGCAGCTTAGCGAGCGTCCTCGACGAGCAGTACTTC. Amino acids: CASSLASVLDEQYF.

This chain connects TRBV6-5 to TRBJ2-3; unclear D gene. CDR3 length: 16 residues. The germline V and J ends were trimmed by 0 bases and 8 bases, with 18 bases remaining between them. Germline V gene lookup returns CDR1 MNHEY and CDR2 SVGAGI. CDR3 nucleotide sequence: TGTGCCAGCAGTTACTCGCTGGCCACACGTTCGGGTACGCAGTATTTT. This gives the protein CASSYSLATRSGTQYF.

The chain employs TRBV5-4 and TRBJ1-5, with D unresolved. Trimming pared 2 bases from V and 5 bases from J, leaving 8 bases between. CDR3 length: 13 residues. Germline values: CDR1 SGHNT, CDR2 YYREEE (reference sequence). CDR3: CASSFLGDQPQHF. In nucleotides, the CDR3 is TGTGCCAGCAGCTTCCTGGGAGATCAGCCCCAGCATTTT. Supplemented by reference TRBV5-4 and TRBJ1-5, the full variable domain reads ETGVTQSPTHLIKTRGQQVTLRCSSQSGHNTVSWYQQALGQGPQFIFQYYREEENGRGNFPPRFSGLQFPNYSSELNVNALELDDSALYLCASSFLGDQPQHFGDGTRLSIL.

This chain links TRBV6-5 with TRBJ2-7; 7 bases map to TRBD2. The CDR3 contains 15 residues. Unmatched junction bases numbered 11, after V lost 5 bases and J lost 4 bases. Germline V gene lookup returns CDR1 MNHEY and CDR2 SVGAGI. The CDR3 sequence is CASSGRLAFDYEQYF. The CDR3 DNA is TGTGCCAGCAGTGGTCGACTAGCTTTCGATTACGAGCAGTACTTC.

This chain uses TRBV5-5 with TRBJ1-1; 7 bases map to TRBD1. Germline CDR1 and CDR2: SGHKS and YYEKEE (reference sequence). This CDR3 spans 15 amino acids. The ends lost 3 bases at V and 8 bases at J; junction bases unmatched: 13. CDR3: CASSSGPPQGGEAFF. The CDR3 bases are TGTGCCAGCAGCTCGGGACCCCCTCAGGGGGGCGAAGCTTTCTTT.

This rearrangement joins TRBV29-1 to TRBJ2-7; no clear D gene. This CDR3 region has 11 residues. V gave up 7 bases and J gave up 4 bases, with 11 bases separating them. The germline V gene has CDR1 SQVTM and CDR2 ANQGSEA. The DNA of the CDR3 is TGCAGCGCTTTCCATAATTACGAGCAGTACTTC. This translates into CSAFHNYEQYF.

V usage is TRBV4-1 and J usage is TRBJ2-7, with D tentatively TRBD2 (5 bases). Germline V gene sequence: CDR1 MGHRA, CDR2 YSYEKL. The length of the CDR3 is 15 residues. The V end lost 1 base, the J end lost 1 base, and 11 bases lay between the germline ends. DNA of the CDR3: TGCGCCAGCAGCCAAGCTCAAGACTATTCCTACGAGCAGTACTTC. Its translation is CASSQAQDYSYEQYF.

This clone was counted a few times. The V gene is TRBV11-2, the J gene TRBJ1-6, with 7 bases matching TRBD1. The V and J ends lost 5 bases and 7 bases, in that order; junction bases with no gene match: 5. The CDR3 runs 14 residues. Germline V gene sequence: CDR1 SGHAT, CDR2 FQNNGV. CDR3 loop: CASSNRDRNSPLHF. DNA for the CDR3: TGTGCCAGCAGCAATCGGGACAGAAATTCACCCCTCCACTTT.

V usage is TRBV11-2 and J usage is TRBJ2-2; 7 bases match TRBD2. J gave up 4 bases and V 5 bases, and 10 bases lay outside the gene matches. Germline assignment: CDR1 SGHAT and CDR2 FQNNGV. The CDR3 runs to 16 residues. The DNA for the CDR3 is TGTGCCAGCAGCCCTCGACTAGCTGAGACCACCGGGGAGCTGTTTTTT. Translating it yields CASSPRLAETTGELFF.

V and J are TRBV27 and TRBJ1-4, with D tentatively TRBD1 (5 bases). With 8 bases removed from V and 7 bases from J, the gap between germline ends came to 14 bases. Germline V CDR1 and CDR2: MNHEY, SMNVEV (reference sequence). The CDR3 is 13 amino acids. Here the CDR3 DNA reads TGTGCCAGCGCCAAAAGGGACGGTGAAAAACTGTTTTTT. This translates into CASAKRDGEKLFF.

This chain joins TRBV18 and TRBJ1-3; D call uncertain. Trimming shortened V by 1 base and J by 0 bases, and 10 bases separated the two germline ends. This CDR3 has 16 residues. Germline CDR1 is KGHSH and CDR2 is LQKENI. The DNA for the CDR3 is TGTGCCAGCTCACCACTTGGGGAACCCTCTGGAAACACCATATATTTT. The encoded protein is CASSPLGEPSGNTIYF.

This clone was detected only a few times. The gene calls are TRBV4-1 and TRBJ2-5, with D unresolved. The ends were cut back, 4 bases at V and 2 bases at J, with 14 bases in the middle. Germline-derived CDR1 and CDR2 are MGHRA and YSYEKL. The CDR3 has 15 amino acids. CDR3 bases: TGCGCCAGCAGCCCATTTACCGGCGGTCAAGAGACCCAGTACTTC. It codes for CASSPFTGGQETQYF.

The chain is built from TRBV29-1 and TRBJ2-1, with a tentative D call TRBD1 (5 bases). The CDR3 has 11 residues. The V end lost 3 bases, the J end lost 15 bases, and 15 bases lay between the germline ends. Germline CDR1 SQVTM, CDR2 ANQGSEA. The chain's CDR3 is CSVEVGHRGFF. As DNA, the CDR3 is TGCAGCGTTGAGGTGGGGCACCGTGGGTTCTTC.

V gene TRBV20-1 combines with J gene TRBJ1-2; a weak D match, TRBD1 (6 bases). V lost 5 bases and J lost 8, with 12 bases in between. This CDR3 region has 11 residues. Germline CDR1 DFQATT, CDR2 SNEGSKA (reference sequence). DNA of the CDR3: TGCAGTGCTTCAGGGGCACAGGGCTACACCTTC. This encodes CSASGAQGYTF.

This clone was detected a few times. CDR3 bases: TGTGCCAGCTCACCAAGGGTGACAGATCACAATGAGCAGTTCTTC. It encodes CASSPRVTDHNEQFF. This rearrangement joins TRBV18 to TRBJ2-1; a weak D match, TRBD1 (5 bases). The CDR3 extends over 15 amino acids. Looked up from germline, CDR1 is KGHSH and CDR2 is LQKENI. Trimming removed 2 bases from V and 5 bases from J, with 13 bases in between.

CDR3 bases: TGTGCCACCAGCCGTAGGACTAGCGGGGTTAGGACAGATACGCAGTATTTT. It specifies CATSRRTSGVRTDTQYF. The chain recombines TRBV15 with TRBJ2-3; 12 bases fit TRBD2. Per germline, CDR1 LNHNV and CDR2 YYDKDF (reference sequence). The V gene end was trimmed by 5 bases and the J gene end by 3 bases; junction bases not matched to a gene: 9. This CDR3 region has 17 residues.

The chain recombines TRBV27 with TRBJ1-2; D may be TRBD1 (5 bases). V lost 0 bases to trimming and J lost 4 bases, with 12 bases between them. Germline V gene data show CDR1 as MNHEY and CDR2 as SMNVEV (reference sequence). CDR3 size: 15 residues. In DNA form, the CDR3 reads TGTGCCAGCAGTTTATCGCCGGGGGGAATCTATGGCTACACCTTC. It codes for CASSLSPGGIYGYTF.

This chain connects TRBV10-3 to TRBJ2-7, with TRBD2 as a possible D gene (5 bases). V was cut by 2 bases and J by 3 bases, with 8 bases left in between. Looked up from germline, CDR1 is ENHRY and CDR2 is SYGVKD. There are 13 residues in the CDR3. The CDR3 nucleotides read TGTGCCATCAGTGAGGGGAGAGTCTACGAGCAGTACTTC. Encoded protein: CAISEGRVYEQYF.

The V call is TRBV12-5, the J call TRBJ1-1; 7 bases line up with TRBD1. Germline loops: CDR1 LGHNT, CDR2 FRNRAP. The CDR3 consists of 17 residues. J lost 0 bases, V lost 1 base, and 8 bases had no gene match. Written as DNA, the CDR3 is TGTGCTAGTGGTTTGGGCCGGGACAGCCCTATGAACACTGAAGCTTTCTTT. Protein: CASGLGRDSPMNTEAFF.

V is TRBV7-6 and J is TRBJ2-5; no definite D call. The V end was cut by 5 bases, the J end by 3 bases, with 13 bases between. This CDR3 has 14 residues. Germline V lookup: CDR1 SGHVS, CDR2 FNYEAQ. CDR3 region: CASSPTWAEETQYF. For the CDR3, the DNA is TGTGCCAGCAGCCCTACCTGGGCAGAAGAGACCCAGTACTTC.

The chain combines TRBV14 with TRBJ1-2, with D possibly being TRBD1 (5 bases). Germline V lookup: CDR1 SGHDN, CDR2 FVKESK. The V and J ends lost 0 bases and 3 bases respectively, with 11 bases between them. CDR3 length: 15 residues. CDR3 sequence reads: CASSQDTGDDYGYTF. Written as DNA, the CDR3 is TGTGCCAGCAGCCAAGATACGGGGGACGACTATGGCTACACCTTC.

This clone was detected once. V gene TRBV5-1 combines with J gene TRBJ1-1; 10 nucleotides align to TRBD1. The length of the CDR3 is 15 residues. From germline, CDR1 is SGHRS and CDR2 YFSETQ. Germline trimming cut 2 bases from V and 3 bases from J; bases unmatched to any gene: 4. CDR3 DNA: TGCGCCAGCAGCTTCCAGGGACAGGGGTACACTGAAGCTTTCTTT. The encoded protein is CASSFQGQGYTEAFF.

The chain uses TRBV9 and TRBJ1-1; possibly TRBD1 for D (6 bases). V shed 9 bases and J shed 1 base, with 16 bases lying between them. The CDR3 is 14 residues long. CDR1 is SGDLS and CDR2 is YYNGEE in the germline V gene. The chain's CDR3 is CATTPGGANTEAFF. Written as DNA, the CDR3 is TGTGCCACCACACCGGGGGGCGCGAACACTGAAGCTTTCTTT.

CDR3 protein: CASRLDLAAYNEQFF. In DNA, the CDR3 is TGTGCCAGTCGTTTGGACCTAGCGGCCTACAATGAGCAGTTCTTC. The rearrangement joins TRBV6-5 to TRBJ2-1, with 7 bases lining up with TRBD2. This CDR3 is built from 15 residues. J gave up 2 bases and V 9 bases, and 10 bases lay outside the gene matches. The germline V gene has CDR1 MNHEY and CDR2 SVGAGI.

The V call is TRBV2, the J call TRBJ2-7; the match to TRBD2 covers 12 bases. V shed 8 bases, J shed 5 bases, and the junction held 13 bases outside the gene matches. Germline V gene lookup returns CDR1 SNHLY and CDR2 FYNNEI. CDR3 length: 16 amino acids. The DNA for the CDR3 is TGTGCCAGCGAAGAACCTCGACTAGCGGGAGCGGACGAGCAGTACTTC. Residues: CASEEPRLAGADEQYF.

This chain uses TRBV5-1 with TRBJ2-2, with 7 nucleotides matching TRBD1. The germline gives CDR1 SGHRS, CDR2 YFSETQ. This CDR3 has 13 amino acids. V shed 6 bases and J 3 bases; nucleotides not matched to a gene: 2. The CDR3 nucleotides are TGCGCCAGCAAAGGACAGGACACCGGGGAGCTGTTTTTT. It codes for CASKGQDTGELFF.

This clone was counted once. The chain uses TRBV10-3 and TRBJ1-2; the D is unclear. Trimming shortened V by 7 bases and J by 2 bases, and 11 bases separated the two germline ends. This CDR3 has 13 amino acids. Germline CDR1 and CDR2: ENHRY and SYGVKD. The CDR3 here is CAITRESNYGYTF. The CDR3 DNA is TGTGCCATCACCCGGGAGTCCAACTATGGCTACACCTTC.

The rearrangement links TRBV6-6 to TRBJ1-1; 10 bases line up with TRBD1. There are 13 residues in the CDR3. Trimming at V came to 6 bases and at J to 8 bases, leaving 6 bases not matched to a gene. Germline assignment: CDR1 MNHNY and CDR2 SVGAGI (reference sequence). The CDR3 DNA follows: TGTGCCAGCAGCCTTGACAGGGGGCAAGAAGCTTTCTTT. It encodes CASSLDRGQEAFF.

The CDR3 loop is CASNGQMNTEAFF. The CDR3 nucleotides read TGCGCCAGCAATGGACAGATGAACACTGAAGCTTTCTTT. This chain links TRBV5-1 with TRBJ1-1; D is perhaps TRBD1 (6 bases). V was shortened by 6 bases and J by 0 bases, with 9 bases between the two germline ends. CDR1 is SGHRS and CDR2 is YFSETQ in the germline V gene. CDR3 length equals 13 residues.

The chain uses TRBV7-6 and TRBJ2-7, with 8 positions matching TRBD2. Germline V gives CDR1 SGHVS, CDR2 FNYEAQ. CDR3 size: 15 residues. J lost 9 bases, V lost 0 bases, and 10 bases had no gene match. CDR3 region: CASSLAVRGGQGQYF. CDR3 in DNA: TGTGCCAGCAGCTTAGCGGTCCGGGGGGGCCAGGGGCAGTACTTC.